Following are 8 T cell receptor beta chains from one sample sequenced in a study of cytomegalovirus exposure and HLA in healthy donors. Assay: immunoSEQ multiplex PCR; the TCRdb copy retains only in-frame clones and omits some. The sample yields about 280,000 clones, roughly 90% seen once. Sequencing was carried out using PBMCs. The receptors stem from a young woman in good health and CMV-seronegative.

V and J are TRBV4-1 and TRBJ2-2, with D unclear. Trimming cost V 0 bases and J 7 bases, with 3 bases left between them. Germline loops: CDR1 MGHRA, CDR2 YSYEKL. The CDR3 contains 12 residues. CDR3 protein: CASSQDIGELFF. The CDR3 DNA reads as TGCGCCAGCAGCCAAGATATCGGGGAGCTGTTTTTT.

This clone was seen more than once but under ten times. The chain recombines TRBV2 with TRBJ2-7, with a weak D call TRBD1 (6 bases). Germline V lookup: CDR1 SNHLY, CDR2 FYNNEI. The CDR3 runs to 14 residues. V lost 7 bases and J lost 3, with 16 bases in between. CDR3 sequence: CASTPRDTDYEQYF. The CDR3 nucleotides are TGTGCCAGCACTCCCCGGGACACGGACTACGAGCAGTACTTC.

The V call is TRBV30, the J call TRBJ1-4; D possibly corresponds to TRBD1 (5 bases). The CDR3 covers 15 residues. V was pared by 1 base and J by 6 bases, with 15 bases between. Germline values: CDR1 GTSNPN, CDR2 SVGIG (reference sequence). This CDR3 reads CAWSAGEDWDEKLFF. CDR3 DNA sequence: TGTGCCTGGAGTGCGGGGGAGGATTGGGATGAAAAACTGTTTTTT.

The rearrangement joins TRBV5-4 to TRBJ1-1, with unresolved D. V shed 1 base and J shed 0 bases, with 7 bases lying between them. Germline V CDR1 and CDR2: SGHNT, YYREEE (reference sequence). The CDR3 sequence is 14 residues long. The CDR3 spells CASSLPGLNTEAFF. CDR3 in DNA: TGTGCCAGCAGCTTGCCCGGGTTGAACACTGAAGCTTTCTTT.

J is TRBJ2-7 and V is TRBV20-1, with D possibly being TRBD2 (5 bases). The CDR3 extends over 11 amino acids. Germline assignment: CDR1 DFQATT and CDR2 SNEGSKA (reference sequence). Trimming took off 5 bases at V and 3 bases at J, with 8 bases between the two ends. Here the CDR3 reads CSAPRGYEQYF. The CDR3 region has the DNA TGCAGTGCTCCCCGGGGCTACGAGCAGTACTTC.

This rearrangement joins TRBV2 to TRBJ2-3; D is perhaps TRBD1 (6 bases). Germline CDR1 is SNHLY and CDR2 is FYNNEI. This CDR3 region has 15 residues. The V end lost 3 bases, the J end lost 6 bases, and 16 bases lay between the germline ends. CDR3: CASSETGGTADTQYF. The CDR3 nucleotides read TGTGCCAGCAGTGAGACAGGTGGCACGGCCGATACGCAGTATTTT.

The V call is TRBV5-1, the J call TRBJ1-1; 7 nucleotides align to TRBD1. V lost 3 bases to trimming and J lost 4 bases; unmatched junction nucleotides: 3. The CDR3 runs 13 residues. The germline V gene has CDR1 SGHRS and CDR2 YFSETQ. The CDR3 DNA is TGCGCCAGCAGCTCTCAGGGGGGCACTGAAGCTTTCTTT. Translation: CASSSQGGTEAFF.

This clone was detected only a few times. V gene TRBV6-5 combines with J gene TRBJ2-2; possible D gene TRBD2, 5 bases. The V gene lost 7 bases and the J gene lost 7 bases, with 7 bases spanning the gap. Germline V gene data show CDR1 as MNHEY and CDR2 as SVGAGI. The CDR3 is 11 amino acids. The DNA of the CDR3 is TGTGCCAGCATGAGGGTCGGGGAGCTGTTTTTT. The encoded protein is CASMRVGELFF.